This TCR beta chain appears in the sequencing data of a study of shared clonotypes between healthy human individuals. Study results and caveats: Rarefaction indicated that sorted-subset sequencing remained incomplete although depth was large. Larger richness was generally estimated for naive than memory subsets. Shared clonotypes across all four donors exceeded non-shared ones in generation probability.

Notes on this clone: Its antigen is not identified.

This CDR3 comprises 16 residues. Germline loops: CDR1 SGHNT, CDR2 YYREEE (reference sequence). J gave up 1 base and V 5 bases, and 11 bases lay outside the gene matches. Assay used: immunoSEQ multiplex PCR; TCRdb lists only in-frame clones, some missing. The profile shows 2.5 million or so clones, more than 90% of them singletons. Input material: naive CD4+ T cells sorted from blood. Subset in this sample: CD45RA+ positively selected. This sequence was found in a man younger than 35 in good health. This chain links TRBV5-4 with TRBJ2-5; 7 bases are a match to TRBD2. The chain's CDR3 is CASRYGAGELQETQYF. In nucleotides, the CDR3 is TGTGCCAGCAGATATGGGGCGGGGGAGCTCCAAGAGACCCAGTACTTC. The full variable domain, rest sourced from reference TRBV5-4 and TRBJ2-5, is ETGVTQSPTHLIKTRGQQVTLRCSSQSGHNTVSWYQQALGQGPQFIFQYYREEENGRGNFPPRFSGLQFPNYSSELNVNALELDDSALYLCASRYGAGELQETQYFGPGTRLLVL.